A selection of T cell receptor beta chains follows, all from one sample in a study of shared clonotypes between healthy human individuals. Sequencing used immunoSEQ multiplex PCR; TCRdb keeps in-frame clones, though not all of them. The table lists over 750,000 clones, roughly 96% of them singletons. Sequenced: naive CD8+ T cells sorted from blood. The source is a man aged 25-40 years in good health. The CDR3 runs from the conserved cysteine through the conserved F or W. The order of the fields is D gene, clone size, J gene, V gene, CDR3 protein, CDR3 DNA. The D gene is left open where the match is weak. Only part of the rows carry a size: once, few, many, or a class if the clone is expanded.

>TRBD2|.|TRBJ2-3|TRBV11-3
CASSSIREGRGTQYF
TGTGCCAGCAGCTCCATCCGGGAGGGCCGAGGTACGCAGTATTTT
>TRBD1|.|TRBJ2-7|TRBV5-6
CASSWTGEQYF
TGTGCCAGCAGCTGGACAGGGGAGCAGTACTTC
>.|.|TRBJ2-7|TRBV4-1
CASSPTTPQRRAYEQYF
TGCGCCAGCAGCCCAACAACACCTCAGCGGAGAGCCTACGAGCAGTACTTC
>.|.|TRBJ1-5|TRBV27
CASSPVLREPQHF
TGTGCCAGCAGCCCTGTCCTAAGGGAGCCCCAGCATTTT
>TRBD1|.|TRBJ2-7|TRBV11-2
CASSSGQAWYEQYF
TGTGCCAGCAGCTCCGGACAGGCTTGGTACGAGCAGTACTTC
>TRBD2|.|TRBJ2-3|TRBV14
CASSQDDPSGRWTDTQYF
TGTGCCAGCAGCCAAGATGATCCTAGCGGGAGATGGACAGATACGCAGTATTTT
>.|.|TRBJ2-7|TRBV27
CASSLTSGLSYEQYF
TGTGCCAGCAGTTTAACGTCGGGGCTATCCTACGAGCAGTACTTC
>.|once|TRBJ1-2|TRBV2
CASSDAPTRSYGYTF
TGTGCCAGCAGTGATGCCCCTACCAGATCCTATGGCTACACCTTC
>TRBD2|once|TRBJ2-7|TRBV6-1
CASSEARSGRALSYEQYF
TGTGCCAGCAGTGAAGCGCGAAGCGGGAGGGCCCTTTCCTACGAGCAGTACTTC
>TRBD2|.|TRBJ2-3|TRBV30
CAWRVRGDTQYF
TGTGCCTGGAGGGTGCGGGGGGATACGCAGTATTTT
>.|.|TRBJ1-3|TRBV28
CASSLELGGSGNTIYF
TGTGCCAGCAGTTTAGAGCTGGGTGGCTCTGGAAACACCATATATTTT
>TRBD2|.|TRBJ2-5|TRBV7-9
CAITGRLAGNQETQYF
TGTGCCATAACAGGACGACTAGCGGGAAATCAAGAGACCCAGTACTTC
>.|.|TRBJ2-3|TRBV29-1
CSFTRPSTDTQYF
TGCAGCTTTACCAGGCCTAGCACAGATACGCAGTATTTT
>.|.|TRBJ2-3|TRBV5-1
CASSLMIADTQYF
TGCGCCAGCAGCTTGATGATCGCAGATACGCAGTATTTT
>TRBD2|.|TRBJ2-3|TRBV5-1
CASSFHFVPDSGREGADTQYF
TGCGCCAGCAGCTTCCATTTCGTCCCGGATAGCGGGAGGGAAGGGGCAGATACGCAGTATTTT
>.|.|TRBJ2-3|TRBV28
CASSFYVETDTQYF
TGTGCCAGCAGTTTTTATGTTGAAACAGATACGCAGTATTTT
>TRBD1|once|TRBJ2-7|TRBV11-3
CASSPGTGTYEQYF
TGTGCCAGCAGCCCCGGGACAGGCACCTACGAGCAGTACTTC
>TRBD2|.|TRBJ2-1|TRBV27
CASNPWTSGRDEQFF
TGTGCCAGCAACCCGTGGACTAGCGGGAGGGATGAGCAGTTCTTC
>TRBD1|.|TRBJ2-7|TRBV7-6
CASSLFSGQSYEQYF
TGTGCCAGCAGCTTATTTTCGGGACAGTCCTACGAGCAGTACTTC
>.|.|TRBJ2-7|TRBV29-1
CSVADYEQYF
TGCAGCGTTGCGGACTACGAGCAGTACTTC
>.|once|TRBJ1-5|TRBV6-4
CASSRDVYQPQHF
TGTGCCAGCAGTCGTGACGTTTATCAGCCCCAGCATTTT
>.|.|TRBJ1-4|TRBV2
CASKDREKLFF
TGTGCCAGCAAAGATCGTGAAAAACTGTTTTTT
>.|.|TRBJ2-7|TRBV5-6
CASSFSGYSYEQYF
TGTGCCAGCAGCTTCTCTGGTTACTCCTACGAGCAGTACTTC
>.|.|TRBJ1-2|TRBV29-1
CSVETVRERGGYTF
TGCAGCGTTGAAACTGTCCGGGAGAGGGGGGGCTACACCTTC
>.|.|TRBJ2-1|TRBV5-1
CASSLGDRQAGAYSEQFF
TGCGCCAGCAGCTTGGGGGACCGACAGGCTGGGGCTTACAGTGAGCAGTTCTTC
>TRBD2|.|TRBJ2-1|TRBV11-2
CASSFREGWVHEQFF
TGTGCCAGCAGCTTCCGGGAGGGCTGGGTCCATGAGCAGTTCTTC
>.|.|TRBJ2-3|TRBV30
CAWSAAWGEDTQYF
TGTGCCTGGAGTGCAGCCTGGGGGGAAGATACGCAGTATTTT
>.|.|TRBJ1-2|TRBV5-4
CASSMRLGGGVNRYGYTF
TGTGCCAGCAGCATGCGTTTAGGAGGGGGGGTGAATCGCTATGGCTACACCTTC
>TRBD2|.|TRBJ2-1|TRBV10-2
CASSAGGREGTSYNEQFF
TGCGCCAGCAGTGCAGGCGGGAGAGAGGGTACAAGCTACAATGAGCAGTTCTTC
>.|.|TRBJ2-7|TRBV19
CASSIGTGSRYEQYF
TGTGCCAGTAGTATAGGCACAGGGTCACGCTACGAGCAGTACTTC
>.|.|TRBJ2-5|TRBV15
CATSSDFDAYQETQYF
TGTGCCACCAGCAGTGATTTTGACGCGTACCAAGAGACCCAGTACTTC
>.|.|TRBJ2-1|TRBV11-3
CASSLHFQGGYNEQFF
TGTGCCAGCAGCTTACATTTCCAGGGTGGATACAATGAGCAGTTCTTC
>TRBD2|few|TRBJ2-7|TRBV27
CASSFGLAGEQYF
TGTGCCAGCAGTTTCGGACTAGCGGGAGAGCAGTACTTC
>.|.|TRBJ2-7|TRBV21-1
CASSIGQGVGEQYF
TGTGCCAGCAGCATCGGTCAGGGGGTGGGAGAGCAGTACTTC
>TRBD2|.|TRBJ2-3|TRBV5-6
CASSTAGGLFTDTQYF
TGTGCCAGCAGCACGGCGGGGGGCTTATTCACAGATACGCAGTATTTT
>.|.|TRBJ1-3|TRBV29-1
CSVAGQSGNTIYF
TGCAGCGTTGCGGGACAATCAGGAAACACCATATATTTT
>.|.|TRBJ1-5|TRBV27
CASSPRGRTQPQHF
TGTGCCAGCAGTCCTCGGGGCAGGACGCAGCCCCAGCATTTT
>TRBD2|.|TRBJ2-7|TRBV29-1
CSVEPLAVETYEQYF
TGCAGCGTTGAACCCCTAGCGGTGGAAACCTACGAGCAGTACTTC
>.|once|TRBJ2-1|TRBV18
CASSHRQRISSYNEQFF
TGTGCCAGCTCCCACCGACAGCGGATCAGCTCCTACAATGAGCAGTTCTTC
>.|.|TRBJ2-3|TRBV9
CASSGALTGNPTDTQYF
TGTGCCAGCAGCGGAGCCCTGACCGGGAACCCCACAGATACGCAGTATTTT
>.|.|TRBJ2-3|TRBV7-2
CASSIAATDTQYF
TGTGCCAGCAGCATTGCGGCCACAGATACGCAGTATTTT
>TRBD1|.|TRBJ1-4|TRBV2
CASSEQGSEEKLFF
TGTGCCAGCAGCGAACAGGGGAGTGAGGAAAAACTGTTTTTT
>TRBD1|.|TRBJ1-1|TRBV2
CATKQGPTEAFF
TGTGCCACAAAACAGGGGCCCACTGAAGCTTTCTTT
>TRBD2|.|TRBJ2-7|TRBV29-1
CSVLGKVGRDSSYEQYF
TGCAGCGTTCTAGGGAAAGTAGGGAGGGATAGCTCCTACGAGCAGTACTTC
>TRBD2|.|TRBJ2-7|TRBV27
CASSSGLASYEQYF
TGTGCCAGCAGCTCGGGACTAGCGTCCTACGAGCAGTACTTC
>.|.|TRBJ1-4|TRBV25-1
CASSANPGGAGKLFF
TGTGCCAGCAGTGCTAATCCCGGGGGCGCGGGGAAACTGTTTTTT
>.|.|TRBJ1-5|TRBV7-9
CASSLEGRGQPQHF
TGTGCCAGCAGCTTAGAGGGGAGGGGTCAGCCCCAGCATTTT
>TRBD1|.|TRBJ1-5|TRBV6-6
CASKVRDRAQPQHF
TGTGCCAGCAAGGTCCGGGACAGGGCTCAGCCCCAGCATTTT
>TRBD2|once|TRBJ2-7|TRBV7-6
CASSPEGVAGVYEQYF
TGTGCCAGCAGCCCCGAGGGTGTAGCGGGAGTTTACGAGCAGTACTTC
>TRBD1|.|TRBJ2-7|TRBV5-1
CASSLVGAGGPEQYF
TGCGCCAGCAGCTTGGTCGGGGCAGGGGGACCCGAGCAGTACTTC
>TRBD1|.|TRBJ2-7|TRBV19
CASAHTTGSYEQYF
TGTGCCAGTGCCCATACGACAGGGTCCTACGAGCAGTACTTC
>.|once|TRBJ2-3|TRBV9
CASSVEGGWTDTQYF
TGTGCCAGCAGCGTAGAGGGGGGGTGGACAGATACGCAGTATTTT
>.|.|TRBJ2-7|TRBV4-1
CASSQPGTSEQYF
TGCGCCAGCAGCCAACCGGGAACGAGTGAGCAGTACTTC
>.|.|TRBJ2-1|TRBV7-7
CASSLSPPNSYNEQFF
TGTGCCAGCAGCTTATCCCCTCCGAACTCCTACAATGAGCAGTTCTTC
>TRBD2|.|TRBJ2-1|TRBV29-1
CSTWTSGSNEQFF
TGCAGCACGTGGACTAGCGGGAGTAATGAGCAGTTCTTC
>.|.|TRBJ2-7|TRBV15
CATSRDRVGTYEQYF
TGTGCCACCAGCAGAGACAGGGTGGGAACCTACGAGCAGTACTTC
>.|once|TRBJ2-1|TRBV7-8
CASSLGAAEQFF
TGTGCCAGCAGCTTAGGAGCGGCCGAGCAGTTCTTC
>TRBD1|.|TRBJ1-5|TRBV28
CASSLPTGSNQPQHF
TGTGCCAGCAGCTTACCGACAGGGAGCAATCAGCCCCAGCATTTT